The 28 T cell receptor beta chains presented below share a single source sample, sequenced in a study of technical replicates of blood from several donors. The assay was immunoSEQ multiplex PCR, and TCRdb's table has in-frame clones only and misses some. The sample has around 50,000 clones, 94% seen once; the top ten hold 0.2% to 0.25%. The material sequenced was T cells isolated from PBMCs. These receptors were obtained from a human donor in good health.

The chain links TRBV5-1 to TRBJ2-1; TRBD2 matches 8 bases. The V segment lost 5 bases and the J segment 5 bases; nucleotides outside the gene matches: 12. Germline V gives CDR1 SGHRS, CDR2 YFSETQ. The CDR3 contains 16 residues. In nucleotides, the CDR3 is TGCGCCAGCAGGCTAACGGGGGGGCTTGGTAACAATGAGCAGTTCTTC. This gives the protein CASRLTGGLGNNEQFF.

V gene TRBV14 combines with J gene TRBJ2-3; D perhaps matches TRBD2 (5 bases). This CDR3 is built from 13 residues. The V and J ends lost 11 bases and 1 base respectively, with 13 bases between them. From germline, CDR1 is SGHDN and CDR2 FVKESK. The CDR3 sequence: CARSAARTDTQYF. The DNA of the CDR3 is TGTGCCCGGTCAGCGGCACGCACAGATACGCAGTATTTT.

The rearrangement joins TRBV6-5 to TRBJ2-5; 10 nucleotides agree with TRBD1. Unmatched junction bases numbered 7, after V lost 2 bases and J lost 4 bases. The CDR3 is 16 residues long. CDR1 MNHEY and CDR2 SVGAGI come from the germline V gene. As DNA, the CDR3 is TGTGCCAGCAGTTACAGTGGTCGGACAGGGGGAGAGACCCAGTACTTC. Translating gives CASSYSGRTGGETQYF.

The chain carries TRBV6-5 and TRBJ1-1; 7 bases map to TRBD1. CDR3 length equals 14 residues. The J segment lost 3 bases and the V segment lost 7 bases, leaving 8 bases of the junction unmatched. Germline V CDR1 and CDR2: MNHEY, SVGAGI. As DNA, the CDR3 is TGTGCCAGCAAGGAGGGGGCGATGGACACTGAAGCTTTCTTT. This sequence encodes CASKEGAMDTEAFF.

V and J are TRBV6-5 and TRBJ1-1; D remains unclear. The V end was cut by 6 bases, the J end by 8 bases, with 13 bases between. There are 12 residues in the CDR3. Germline assignment: CDR1 MNHEY and CDR2 SVGAGI. CDR3 residues: CASRETATEAFF. As DNA, the CDR3 is TGTGCCAGCAGGGAGACGGCTACCGAAGCTTTCTTT.

This chain joins TRBV10-3 and TRBJ1-1; 12 positions agree with TRBD1. From germline, CDR1 is ENHRY and CDR2 SYGVKD. This CDR3 contains 15 residues. The V gene end was trimmed by 9 bases and the J gene end by 3 bases; junction bases not matched to a gene: 8. CDR3 residues: CAMRDRGLGDTEAFF. The CDR3 region has the DNA TGTGCCATGCGGGACAGGGGGCTCGGGGACACTGAAGCTTTCTTT.

The rearrangement uses TRBV5-1 and TRBJ2-5; D might be TRBD1 (6 bases). The CDR3 covers 14 residues. Germline CDR1 is SGHRS and CDR2 is YFSETQ. Trimming removed 1 base at V and 5 bases at J, with 12 bases between. This chain's CDR3 is CASSLRGLRETQYF. The DNA of the CDR3 is TGCGCCAGCAGCTTGAGGGGGTTGAGGGAGACCCAGTACTTC.

The chain uses TRBV7-6 and TRBJ1-1; 8 nucleotides match TRBD1. The V and J ends lost 5 bases and 0 bases, in that order; junction bases with no gene match: 5. Germline values: CDR1 SGHVS, CDR2 FNYEAQ. There are 15 residues in the CDR3. For the CDR3, the DNA is TGTGCCAGCAGCCCTAACAGGGGGTTGAACACTGAAGCTTTCTTT. It encodes CASSPNRGLNTEAFF.

The rearrangement links TRBV7-9 to TRBJ1-5, with 8 bases lining up with TRBD1. The CDR3 is 13 residues long. The germline CDR1 and CDR2 sequences are SEHNR and FQNEAQ (reference sequence). Unmatched junction bases numbered 7, after V lost 8 bases and J lost 7 bases. CDR3: CASGGQGRQPQHF. DNA of the CDR3: TGTGCCAGCGGCGGACAGGGAAGGCAGCCCCAGCATTTT.

The chain combines TRBV11-1 with TRBJ1-2, with 9 bases that match TRBD1. The germline gives CDR1 SGHAT, CDR2 FQDESV (reference sequence). The CDR3 consists of 15 residues. Trimming cost V 5 bases and J 0 bases; bases outside gene matches: 4. The CDR3 loop is CASSKDRGANYGYTF. CDR3 coding DNA: TGTGCCAGCAGCAAGGACAGGGGAGCTAACTATGGCTACACCTTC.

The rearrangement joins TRBV15 to TRBJ2-1, with 9 bases fitting TRBD1. CDR1 and CDR2 from the germline V gene are LNHNV and YYDKDF (reference sequence). V shed 1 base, J shed 4 bases, and the junction held 2 bases outside the gene matches. This CDR3 is 15 amino acids long. The CDR3, as DNA: TGTGCCACCAGCAGAGCCGGGACAGGGTACAATGAGCAGTTCTTC. This sequence encodes CATSRAGTGYNEQFF.

This chain links TRBV15 with TRBJ1-4; tentatively, D is TRBD1 (6 bases). V was pared by 7 bases and J by 7 bases, with 13 bases between. CDR1 and CDR2 (germline): LNHNV, YYDKDF (reference sequence). This CDR3 comprises 13 residues. CDR3 sequence reads: CATTVRGSEKLFF. The CDR3 region has the DNA TGTGCCACCACGGTGAGGGGGAGTGAAAAACTGTTTTTT.

This chain links TRBV28 with TRBJ2-5, with D uncertain. The germline CDR1 and CDR2 sequences are MDHEN and SYDVKM. The length of the CDR3 is 15 residues. Trimming stripped 1 base from V and 4 bases from J, with 13 bases between. CDR3 in DNA: TGTGCCAGCAGTTTATTGAACCCGGTTGGAGAGACCCAGTACTTC. Its protein is CASSLLNPVGETQYF.

The V and J genes are TRBV7-8 and TRBJ1-6, with D tentatively TRBD1 (6 bases). Trimming took 1 base from V and 1 from J, leaving 11 bases between them. CDR3 length: 17 residues. The germline gives CDR1 SGHVS, CDR2 FQNEAQ. Here the CDR3 reads CASSLVHRASYNSPLHF. Written as DNA, the CDR3 is TGTGCCAGCAGCTTAGTTCACAGGGCTTCCTATAATTCACCCCTCCACTTT.

The chain couples TRBV7-2 to TRBJ2-2; TRBD1 matches at 8 bases. V lost 5 bases, J lost 4 bases, and 6 bases stayed unmatched. CDR1 SGHTA and CDR2 FQGNSA come from the germline V gene. The CDR3 runs 15 residues. As DNA, the CDR3 is TGTGCCAGCAGCATTAGGGACAGGAGCACCGGGGAGCTGTTTTTT. This translates into CASSIRDRSTGELFF.

The chain is built from TRBV5-1 and TRBJ1-1; D is ambiguous. CDR1 SGHRS and CDR2 YFSETQ come from the germline V gene. The CDR3 runs to 15 residues. V was cut by 0 bases and J by 5 bases, with 14 bases left in between. The CDR3 DNA follows: TGCGCCAGCAGCTTGGAGTACAACGGGAGGACTGAAGCTTTCTTT. Encoded protein: CASSLEYNGRTEAFF.

J is TRBJ2-1 and V is TRBV7-9, with 11 bases lining up with TRBD2. Germline V CDR1 and CDR2: SEHNR, FQNEAQ (reference sequence). The CDR3 sequence is 16 residues long. V shed 5 bases, J shed 10 bases, and the junction held 13 bases outside the gene matches. In DNA form, the CDR3 reads TGTGCCAGCAGCGCCACCTTAGCGGGAGGGCCGGGGGAGCAGTTCTTC. Its protein is CASSATLAGGPGEQFF.

This clone was seen only once. The V and J genes are TRBV5-1 and TRBJ2-5; the D gene is possibly TRBD2 (5 bases). The V gene's germline CDR1 is SGHRS and CDR2 YFSETQ. This CDR3 has 15 residues. V lost 1 base and J lost 1, with 11 bases in between. The CDR3 protein is CASSLLLGTQETQYF. CDR3 sequence (DNA): TGCGCCAGCAGCTTGTTACTAGGAACCCAAGAGACCCAGTACTTC.

The chain employs TRBV15 and TRBJ2-5; 10 bases match TRBD1. The CDR3 runs to 15 residues. Losses at the gene ends were 3 bases for V and 7 bases for J; bases not matched to a gene: 8. The germline gives CDR1 LNHNV, CDR2 YYDKDF (reference sequence). CDR3 sequence: CATSRGQGRAGTQYF. Written as DNA, the CDR3 is TGTGCCACCAGCAGGGGACAGGGGCGGGCAGGGACCCAGTACTTC.

V usage is TRBV6-5 and J usage is TRBJ1-2; 11 nucleotides match TRBD1. The germline gives CDR1 MNHEY, CDR2 SVGAGI. The CDR3 sequence is 12 residues long. V gave up 8 bases and J gave up 8 bases; unmatched junction bases: 4. In nucleotides, the CDR3 is TGTGCCAGCTCCCGGACAGGGGGCGGCTACACCTTC. Amino acids: CASSRTGGGYTF.

CDR3 coding DNA: TGCAGCGTTGTGAGCTCCTACGAGCAGTACTTC. Protein product: CSVVSSYEQYF. The chain joins TRBV29-1 to TRBJ2-7; D gene unclear. This CDR3 is 11 amino acids long. The V gene's germline CDR1 is SQVTM and CDR2 ANQGSEA. V lost 4 bases and J lost 0, with 4 bases in between.

This chain uses TRBV5-4 with TRBJ1-1, with D perhaps TRBD1 (5 bases). This CDR3 has 13 residues. V lost 0 bases to trimming and J lost 3 bases, with 6 bases between them. Germline assignment: CDR1 SGHNT and CDR2 YYREEE (reference sequence). CDR3 region: CASSLARDTEAFF. CDR3 nucleotide sequence: TGTGCCAGCAGCTTGGCCAGGGACACTGAAGCTTTCTTT.

DNA for the CDR3: TGTGCCAGCAGGATTGGACAGGCCTACGAGCAGTACTTC. Protein sequence: CASRIGQAYEQYF. The V gene is TRBV7-2, the J gene TRBJ2-7; 7 bases agree with TRBD1. The CDR3 is 13 residues long. Germline V lookup: CDR1 SGHTA, CDR2 FQGNSA. J lost 2 bases, V lost 6 bases, and 4 bases had no gene match.

The CDR3 loop reads CASSPNLDRGLYNEQFF. The CDR3 DNA follows: TGTGCCAGCTCTCCAAACTTGGACAGGGGGCTTTACAATGAGCAGTTCTTC. V is TRBV18 and J is TRBJ2-1; 11 positions agree with TRBD1. This CDR3 has 17 amino acids. The J segment lost 4 bases and the V segment lost 6 bases, leaving 11 bases of the junction unmatched. The V gene's germline CDR1 is KGHSH and CDR2 LQKENI. Based on the CDR3 plus reference TRBV18 and TRBJ2-1, the full variable domain is NAGVMQNPRHLVRRRGQEARLRCSPMKGHSHVYWYRQLPEEGLKFMVYLQKENIIDESGMPKERFSAEFPKEGPSILRIQQVVRGDSAAYFCASSPNLDRGLYNEQFFGPGTRLTVL.

The chain is built from TRBV29-1 and TRBJ1-4; D ambiguous. The germline V and J ends were trimmed by 6 bases and 5 bases, with 10 bases remaining between them. The germline V gene has CDR1 SQVTM and CDR2 ANQGSEA. The CDR3 is 12 amino acids. The CDR3 nucleotides are TGCAGCGTCGGGGTGTCAAATGAAAAACTGTTTTTT. As protein: CSVGVSNEKLFF.

The chain combines TRBV7-9 with TRBJ2-7, with no clear D. The germline CDR1 and CDR2 sequences are SEHNR and FQNEAQ (reference sequence). The V and J ends lost 3 bases and 2 bases respectively, with 2 bases between them. The length of the CDR3 is 11 residues. The CDR3 protein is CASSFTYEQYF. The DNA for the CDR3 is TGTGCCAGCAGCTTCACCTACGAGCAGTACTTC.

This chain joins TRBV5-1 and TRBJ2-3, with 10 bases aligning to TRBD1. CDR1 and CDR2 (germline): SGHRS, YFSETQ. This CDR3 spans 17 amino acids. J was trimmed by 0 bases and V by 2 bases; bases with no gene match: 6. The CDR3 reads CASSFWDRGPSTDTQYF. The CDR3 bases are TGCGCCAGCAGCTTCTGGGACAGGGGACCGAGCACAGATACGCAGTATTTT.

This chain connects TRBV18 to TRBJ2-7, with TRBD2 as a possible D gene (5 bases). The CDR3 consists of 14 residues. Trimming took 6 bases from V and 0 from J, leaving 12 bases between them. Germline V gene lookup returns CDR1 KGHSH and CDR2 LQKENI. The CDR3 reads CASSSGVSSYEQYF. DNA for the CDR3: TGTGCCAGCTCGTCCGGGGTCAGCTCCTACGAGCAGTACTTC.